One and the same sample provided the 15 T cell receptor beta chains below, sequenced in a study of blood T cell repertoires in COVID-19. Clones were read by immunoSEQ multiplex PCR, and TCRdb kept only the in-frame ones, dropping some. The profile shows about 70,000 clones, approximately 80% of them singletons. The sequenced sample was peripheral blood. The origin of the receptors is a woman aged 70-85 years with acute or convalescent COVID-19.

This clone appeared a single time. The rearrangement links TRBV2 to TRBJ1-3; a possible D gene is TRBD1 (6 bases). Germline V gene sequence: CDR1 SNHLY, CDR2 FYNNEI. The CDR3 has 19 amino acids. Trimming took 7 bases from V and 0 from J, leaving 25 bases between them. CDR3 protein: CASIKPGHRPRSSGNTIYF. The CDR3, as DNA: TGTGCCAGCATCAAACCGGGACACCGACCGCGGAGCTCTGGAAACACCATATATTTT.

V usage is TRBV27 and J usage is TRBJ2-5; 7 bases match TRBD2. Germline CDR1 and CDR2: MNHEY and SMNVEV (reference sequence). Trimming took 2 bases from V and 2 from J; bases not matched to a gene: 8. There are 16 residues in the CDR3. The CDR3 DNA reads TGTGCCAGCAGTTTAACTCGACTAGCTCGACAAGAGACCCAGTACTTC. As protein: CASSLTRLARQETQYF.

The rearrangement joins TRBV7-9 to TRBJ2-5; no clear D gene. Trimming removed 2 bases at V and 4 bases at J, with 5 bases between. The CDR3 runs to 12 residues. Germline V gives CDR1 SEHNR, CDR2 FQNEAQ (reference sequence). The CDR3 DNA reads as TGTGCCAGCAGCTTATATCCAGAGACCCAGTACTTC. Protein: CASSLYPETQYF.

The chain is built from TRBV7-2 and TRBJ1-1; the D gene is possibly TRBD1 (6 bases). With 4 bases removed from V and 1 base from J, the gap between germline ends came to 13 bases. The germline V gene has CDR1 SGHTA and CDR2 FQGNSA. CDR3 length: 15 amino acids. The CDR3 DNA reads TGTGCCAGCAGCTCCTGGGACAAGCCGAACACTGAAGCTTTCTTT. Amino acids: CASSSWDKPNTEAFF.

The chain combines TRBV3-1 (or the pseudogene TRBV3-2) with TRBJ2-1, with 13 bases identical to TRBD2. V lost 4 bases to trimming and J lost 8 bases; unmatched junction nucleotides: 14. The germline gives CDR1 LGHDT, CDR2 YNNKEL (reference sequence). The CDR3 is 18 amino acids. In DNA, the CDR3 is TGTGCCAGCAGCCCCTCGACTAGCGGGAGGACCTCTAAGGATGAGCAGTTCTTC. Translating it yields CASSPSTSGRTSKDEQFF.

The V and J genes are TRBV15 and TRBJ2-5, with D possibly matching TRBD1 (6 bases). Germline V gene lookup returns CDR1 LNHNV and CDR2 YYDKDF (reference sequence). The germline V and J ends were trimmed by 6 bases and 2 bases, with 13 bases remaining between them. This CDR3 contains 14 residues. CDR3 in DNA: TGTGCCACCAGAGGGGGTCAGGGGCAAGAGACCCAGTACTTC. Amino acid sequence: CATRGGQGQETQYF. Based on the CDR3 plus reference TRBV15 and TRBJ2-5, the full variable domain is DAMVIQNPRYQVTQFGKPVTLSCSQTLNHNVMYWYQQKSSQAPKLLFHYYDKDFNNEADTPDNFQSRRPNTSFCFLDIRSPGLGDTAMYLCATRGGQGQETQYFGPGTRLLVL.

CDR3 sequence (DNA): TGTGCCAGCAGCTTAGATCCTAGCTTCAATGAGCAGTTCTTC. Amino acids: CASSLDPSFNEQFF. The chain links TRBV7-2 to TRBJ2-1, with a possible D match to TRBD2 (5 bases). The CDR3 sequence is 14 residues long. The V end was cut by 1 base, the J end by 6 bases, with 10 bases between. Germline CDR1 reads SGHTA; CDR2 reads FQGNSA.

The CDR3 is CASSYLRGAENIQYF. Here the CDR3 DNA reads TGTGCCAGCAGTTACCTTCGGGGGGCCGAAAACATTCAGTACTTC. V is TRBV6-6 and J is TRBJ2-4; D is possibly TRBD2 (7 bases). The CDR3 is 15 amino acids. Germline V lookup: CDR1 MNHNY, CDR2 SVGAGI (reference sequence). Trimming cost V 2 bases and J 5 bases, with 13 bases left between them.

J is TRBJ1-1 and V is TRBV7-6, with 12 bases aligning to TRBD1. This CDR3 contains 15 residues. J was trimmed by 11 bases and V by 4 bases; bases with no gene match: 11. CDR1 is SGHVS, CDR2 FNYEAQ, per germline. CDR3 DNA: TGTGCCAGCAGCTCGTATCAGGGACAGGGGGCGAATGCTTTCTTT. This encodes CASSSYQGQGANAFF.

This rearrangement joins TRBV21-1 to TRBJ1-5; whether TRBD1, the table's D call, matches the DNA was not checked. TRBV21-1 is a known pseudogene. The CDR3 is 17 amino acids. CDR3 coding DNA: TGTGCCAGCAGCTCCCCAGATCAGGGGATAAGCAATCAGCCCCAGCATTTT. Its protein product is CASSSPDQGISNQPQHF.

The chain joins TRBV28 to TRBJ2-7; D might be TRBD1 (7 bases). Trimming pared 8 bases from V and 7 bases from J, leaving 21 bases between. Germline assignment: CDR1 MDHEN and CDR2 SYDVKM. The CDR3 sequence is 14 residues long. The CDR3 nucleotides are TGTGCCAGCCCCCCTACCAGGGGGGCGGGGGAGCAGTACTTC. It encodes CASPPTRGAGEQYF.

The rearrangement uses TRBV28 and TRBJ2-7; D is possibly TRBD1 (6 bases). Trimming left V 5 bases short and J 2 bases short, with 16 bases between. The CDR3 loop spans 15 amino acids. CDR1 and CDR2 (germline): MDHEN, SYDVKM. The CDR3 is CASSLQPGTPYEQYF. The CDR3, as DNA: TGTGCCAGCAGTCTCCAGCCCGGGACACCCTACGAGCAGTACTTC.

The chain links TRBV18 to TRBJ2-7, with D possibly TRBD2 on 6 matching bases. This CDR3 is 15 amino acids long. The V end was cut by 6 bases, the J end by 2 bases, with 17 bases between. Germline CDR1 is KGHSH and CDR2 is LQKENI. The CDR3 spells CASSPVGGFTYEQYF. As DNA, the CDR3 is TGTGCCAGCTCCCCGGTTGGGGGGTTCACCTACGAGCAGTACTTC.

The chain recombines TRBV28 with TRBJ1-5; D gene ambiguous. The CDR3 covers 13 residues. Germline-derived CDR1 and CDR2 are MDHEN and SYDVKM. V shed 5 bases and J shed 3 bases, with 8 bases lying between them. The CDR3: CASSLQFNQPQHF. The CDR3 DNA sequence: TGTGCCAGCAGTCTACAGTTCAATCAGCCCCAGCATTTT.

In its sample, this clone was seen once. The chain combines TRBV5-8 with TRBJ2-7, with 7 bases fitting TRBD2. Germline V gene sequence: CDR1 SGHTS, CDR2 YDEGEE. The V segment lost 9 bases and the J segment 3 bases; nucleotides outside the gene matches: 12. This CDR3 contains 14 residues. The CDR3 DNA is TGTGCCACTCAAGGTGGGGACTATGTCTACGAGCAGTACTTC. Its translation: CATQGGDYVYEQYF.